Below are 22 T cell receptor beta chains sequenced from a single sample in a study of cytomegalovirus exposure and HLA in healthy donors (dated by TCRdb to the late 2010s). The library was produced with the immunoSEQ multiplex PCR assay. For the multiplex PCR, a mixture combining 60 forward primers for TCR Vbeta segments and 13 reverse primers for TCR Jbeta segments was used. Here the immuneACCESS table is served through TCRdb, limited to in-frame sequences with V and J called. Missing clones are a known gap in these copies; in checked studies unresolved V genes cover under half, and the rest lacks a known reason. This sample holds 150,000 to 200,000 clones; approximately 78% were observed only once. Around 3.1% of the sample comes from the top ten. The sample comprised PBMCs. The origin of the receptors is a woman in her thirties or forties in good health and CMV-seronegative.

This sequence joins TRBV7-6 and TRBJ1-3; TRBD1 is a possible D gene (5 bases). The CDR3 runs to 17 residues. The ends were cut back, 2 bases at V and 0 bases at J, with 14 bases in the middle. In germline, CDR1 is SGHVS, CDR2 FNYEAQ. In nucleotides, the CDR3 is TGTGCCAGCAGCTTACCGCGGGGCGGCAGCTCTGGAAACACCATATATTTT. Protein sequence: CASSLPRGGSSGNTIYF. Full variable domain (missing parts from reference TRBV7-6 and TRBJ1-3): GAGVSQSPRYKVTKRGQDVALRCDPISGHVSLYWYRQALGQGPEFLTYFNYEAQQDKSGLPNDRFSAERPEGSISTLTIQRTEQRDSAMYRCASSLPRGGSSGNTIYFGEGSWLTVV.

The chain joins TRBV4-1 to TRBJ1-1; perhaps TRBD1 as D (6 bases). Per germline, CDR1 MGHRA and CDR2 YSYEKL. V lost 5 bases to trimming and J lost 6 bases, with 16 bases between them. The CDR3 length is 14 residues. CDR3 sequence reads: CASSETRGFAEAFF. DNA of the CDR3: TGCGCCAGCAGCGAAACCAGGGGTTTCGCTGAAGCTTTCTTT.

CDR3 protein: CASSYSGAYNEQFF. CDR3 DNA: TGTGCCAGCAGCTACAGCGGGGCCTACAATGAGCAGTTCTTC. J is TRBJ2-1 and V is TRBV7-9; 7 nucleotides line up with TRBD2. The CDR3 loop spans 14 amino acids. The germline V gene has CDR1 SEHNR and CDR2 FQNEAQ (reference sequence). Losses at the gene ends were 4 bases for V and 2 bases for J; bases not matched to a gene: 2.

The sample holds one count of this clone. The CDR3 bases are TGTGCCATCAGTGAAGGGACAGGGAGAGGAGGCTACACCTTC. Its translation is CAISEGTGRGGYTF. The V gene is TRBV10-3, the J gene TRBJ1-2; 9 bases agree with TRBD1. V was pared by 3 bases and J by 8 bases, with 7 bases of the junction left unmatched. The CDR3 contains 14 residues. CDR1 is ENHRY and CDR2 is SYGVKD in the germline V gene.

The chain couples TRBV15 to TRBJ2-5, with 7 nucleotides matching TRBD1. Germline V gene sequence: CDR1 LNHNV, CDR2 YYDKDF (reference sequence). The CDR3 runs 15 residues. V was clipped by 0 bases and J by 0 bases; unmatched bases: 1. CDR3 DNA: TGTGCCACCAGCAGAGAGGGACAGTACCAAGAGACCCAGTACTTC. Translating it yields CATSREGQYQETQYF. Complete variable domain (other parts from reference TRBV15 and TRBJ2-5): DAMVIQNPRYQVTQFGKPVTLSCSQTLNHNVMYWYQQKSSQAPKLLFHYYDKDFNNEADTPDNFQSRRPNTSFCFLDIRSPGLGDTAMYLCATSREGQYQETQYFGPGTRLLVL.

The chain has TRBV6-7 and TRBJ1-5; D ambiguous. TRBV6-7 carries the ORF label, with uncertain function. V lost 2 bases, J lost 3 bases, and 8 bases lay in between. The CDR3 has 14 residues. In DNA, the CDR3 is TGTGCCAGCAGTTACCGACACACCAATCAGCCCCAGCATTTT. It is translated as CASSYRHTNQPQHF.

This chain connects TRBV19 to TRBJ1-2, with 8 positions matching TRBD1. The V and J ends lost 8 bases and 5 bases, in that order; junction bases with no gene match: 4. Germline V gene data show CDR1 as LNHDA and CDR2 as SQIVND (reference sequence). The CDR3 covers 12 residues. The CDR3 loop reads CASLQGAYGYTF. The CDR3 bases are TGTGCCAGTCTTCAGGGGGCGTATGGCTACACCTTC.

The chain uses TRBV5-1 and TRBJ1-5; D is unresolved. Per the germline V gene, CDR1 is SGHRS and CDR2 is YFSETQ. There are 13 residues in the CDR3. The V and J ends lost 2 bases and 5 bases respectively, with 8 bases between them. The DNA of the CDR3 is TGCGCCAGCAGCTTATTGTCGGATCAGCCCCAGCATTTT. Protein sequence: CASSLLSDQPQHF.

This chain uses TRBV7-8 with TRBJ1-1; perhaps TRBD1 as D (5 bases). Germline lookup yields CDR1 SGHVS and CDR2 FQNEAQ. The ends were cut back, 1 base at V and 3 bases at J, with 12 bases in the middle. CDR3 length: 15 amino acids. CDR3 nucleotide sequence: TGTGCCAGCAGCTTAGGGGAGGGGTTGGACACTGAAGCTTTCTTT. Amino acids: CASSLGEGLDTEAFF.

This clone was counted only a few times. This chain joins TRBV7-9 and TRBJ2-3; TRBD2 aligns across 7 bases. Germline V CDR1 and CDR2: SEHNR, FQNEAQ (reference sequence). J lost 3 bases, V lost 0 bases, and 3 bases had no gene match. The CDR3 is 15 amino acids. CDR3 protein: CASSLAGGKTDTQYF. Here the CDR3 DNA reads TGTGCCAGCAGCTTAGCGGGGGGGAAGACAGATACGCAGTATTTT.

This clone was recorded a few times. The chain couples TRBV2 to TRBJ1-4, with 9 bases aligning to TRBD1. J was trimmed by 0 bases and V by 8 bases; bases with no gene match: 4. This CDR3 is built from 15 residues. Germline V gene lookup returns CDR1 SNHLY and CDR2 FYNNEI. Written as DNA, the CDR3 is TGTGCCAGCGGGGGACAGGGAACAACTAATGAAAAACTGTTTTTT. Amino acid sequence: CASGGQGTTNEKLFF. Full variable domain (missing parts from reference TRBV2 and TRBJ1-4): EPEVTQTPSHQVTQMGQEVILRCVPISNHLYFYWYRQILGQKVEFLVSFYNNEISEKSEIFDDQFSVERPDGSNFTLKIRSTKLEDSAMYFCASGGQGTTNEKLFFGSGTQLSVL.

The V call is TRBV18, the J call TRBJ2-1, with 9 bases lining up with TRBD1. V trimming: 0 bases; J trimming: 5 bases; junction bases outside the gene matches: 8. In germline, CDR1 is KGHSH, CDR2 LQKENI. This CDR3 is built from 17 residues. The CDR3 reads CASSPPLGTGYHNEQFF. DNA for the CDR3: TGTGCCAGCTCACCACCCCTCGGGACAGGGTACCACAATGAGCAGTTCTTC.

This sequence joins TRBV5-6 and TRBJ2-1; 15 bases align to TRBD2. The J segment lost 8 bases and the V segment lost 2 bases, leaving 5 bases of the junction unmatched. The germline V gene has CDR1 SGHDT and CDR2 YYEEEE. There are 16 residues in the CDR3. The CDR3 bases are TGTGCCAGCAGCTTTAGGACTAGCGGGGGGGCCTATGAGCAGTTCTTC. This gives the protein CASSFRTSGGAYEQFF. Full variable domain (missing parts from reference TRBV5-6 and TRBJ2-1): DAGVTQSPTHLIKTRGQQVTLRCSPKSGHDTVSWYQQALGQGPQFIFQYYEEEERQRGNFPDRFSGHQFPNYSSELNVNALLLGDSALYLCASSFRTSGGAYEQFFGPGTRLTVL.

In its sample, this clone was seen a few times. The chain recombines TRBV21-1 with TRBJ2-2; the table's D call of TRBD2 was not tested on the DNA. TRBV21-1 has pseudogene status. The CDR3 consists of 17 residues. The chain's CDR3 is CASSSSAGGPSTGELFF. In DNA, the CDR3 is TGTGCCAGCAGCAGTAGCGCGGGAGGGCCCAGCACCGGGGAGCTGTTTTTT.

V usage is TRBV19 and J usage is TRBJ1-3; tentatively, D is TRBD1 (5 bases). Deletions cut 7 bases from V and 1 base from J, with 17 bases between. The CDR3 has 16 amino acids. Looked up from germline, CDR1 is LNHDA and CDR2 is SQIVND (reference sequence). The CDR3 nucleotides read TGTGCCAGTAAAAATCCGAAGCAGGGATCTGGAAACACCATATATTTT. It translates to CASKNPKQGSGNTIYF.

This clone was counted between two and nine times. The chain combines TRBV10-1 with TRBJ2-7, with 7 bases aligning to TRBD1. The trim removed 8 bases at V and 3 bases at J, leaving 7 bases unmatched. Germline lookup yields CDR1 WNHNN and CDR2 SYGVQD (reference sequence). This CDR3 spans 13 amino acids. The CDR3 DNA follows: TGCGCCAGCCCTCCCGGGACAGTCTACGAGCAGTACTTC. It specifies CASPPGTVYEQYF.

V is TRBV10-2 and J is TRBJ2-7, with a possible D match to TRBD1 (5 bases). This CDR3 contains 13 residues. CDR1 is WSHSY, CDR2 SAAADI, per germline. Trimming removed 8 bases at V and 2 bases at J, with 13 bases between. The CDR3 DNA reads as TGCGCCAGCGGGGCATTCCCGACCTACGAGCAGTACTTC. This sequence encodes CASGAFPTYEQYF.

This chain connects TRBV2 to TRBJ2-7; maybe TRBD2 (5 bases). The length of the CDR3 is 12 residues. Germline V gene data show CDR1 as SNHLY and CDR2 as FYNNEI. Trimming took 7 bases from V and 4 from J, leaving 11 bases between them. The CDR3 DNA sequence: TGTGCCAGCAATATCGGGGAATACGAGCAGTACTTC. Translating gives CASNIGEYEQYF. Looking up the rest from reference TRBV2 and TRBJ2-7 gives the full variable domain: EPEVTQTPSHQVTQMGQEVILRCVPISNHLYFYWYRQILGQKVEFLVSFYNNEISEKSEIFDDQFSVERPDGSNFTLKIRSTKLEDSAMYFCASNIGEYEQYFGPGTRLTVT.

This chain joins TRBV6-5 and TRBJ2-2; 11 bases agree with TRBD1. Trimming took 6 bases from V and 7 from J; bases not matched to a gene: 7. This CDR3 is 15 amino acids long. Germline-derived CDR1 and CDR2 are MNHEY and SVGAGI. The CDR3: CASRSGTGGYGELFF. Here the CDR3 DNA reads TGTGCCAGCAGATCCGGGACAGGGGGTTACGGGGAGCTGTTTTTT.

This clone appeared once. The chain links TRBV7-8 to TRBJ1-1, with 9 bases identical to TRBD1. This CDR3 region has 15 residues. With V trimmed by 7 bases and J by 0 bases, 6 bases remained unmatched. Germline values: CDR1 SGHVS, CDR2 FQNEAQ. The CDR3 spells CASTEQGALNTEAFF. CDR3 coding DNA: TGTGCCAGCACCGAACAGGGGGCTTTGAACACTGAAGCTTTCTTT.

The CDR3 sequence: CASSPPHRVLDYGYTF. CDR3 bases: TGTGCCAGCTCACCACCCCACAGGGTTTTAGACTATGGCTACACCTTC. The chain is built from TRBV18 and TRBJ1-2; possible D gene TRBD1, 6 bases. The V end was cut by 0 bases, the J end by 3 bases, with 14 bases between. The germline CDR1 and CDR2 sequences are KGHSH and LQKENI. This CDR3 has 16 amino acids.

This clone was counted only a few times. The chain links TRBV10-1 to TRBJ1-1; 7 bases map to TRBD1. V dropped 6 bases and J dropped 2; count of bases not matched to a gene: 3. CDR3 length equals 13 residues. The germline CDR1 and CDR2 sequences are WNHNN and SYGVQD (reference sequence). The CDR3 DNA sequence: TGCGCCAGCAGGGGACAGCGTAACACTGAAGCTTTCTTT. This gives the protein CASRGQRNTEAFF.